The clone carrying this T cell receptor beta chain was detected a few times. Its matching antigen is unknown. A single record per CDR3 protein comes from TCRdb applying MiXCR to the RACE reads. Among tens of thousands of distinct CDR3 sequences listed, approximately 35% were seen once. These data are taken from a study of human T cells and chemical hapten exposure. Study-level results: With DPC sensitization, TCRs exceeding 1 in 1000 frequency showed no change.

Time point of the sample: patch test 1, 2 weeks after DPC sensitization. This sample's treatment: therapeutic diphenylcyclopropenone sensitization with weekly scalp DPC. Germline assignment: CDR1 SNHLY and CDR2 FYNNEI. The CDR3 loop spans 17 amino acids. Deletions cut 2 bases from V and 1 base from J, with 18 bases between. The specimen was whole blood, collected in connection with sensitization to the hapten diphenylcyclopropenone (DPC). This TCR was sampled from a man in his forties with alopecia areata. Some clones in this sample may be carry-over from other donors' samples. This chain uses TRBV2 with TRBJ2-7, with D perhaps TRBD2 (5 bases). The CDR3 DNA follows: TGTGCCAGCAGTGAATCGCACTCGAGCGGTGTTTCCTACGAGCAGTACTTC. It translates to CASSESHSSGVSYEQYF.